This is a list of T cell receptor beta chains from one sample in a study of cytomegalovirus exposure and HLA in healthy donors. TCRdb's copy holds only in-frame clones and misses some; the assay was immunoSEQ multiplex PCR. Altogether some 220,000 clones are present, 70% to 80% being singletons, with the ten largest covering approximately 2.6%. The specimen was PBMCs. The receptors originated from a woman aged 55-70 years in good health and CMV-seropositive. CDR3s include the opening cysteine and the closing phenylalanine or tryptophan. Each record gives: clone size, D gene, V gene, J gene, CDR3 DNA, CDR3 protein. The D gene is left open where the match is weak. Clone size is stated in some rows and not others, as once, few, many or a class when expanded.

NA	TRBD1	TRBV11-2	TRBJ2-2	TGTGCCAGCAGTCACACGACAGGGGGCGGGGAGCTGTTTTTT	CASSHTTGGGELFF
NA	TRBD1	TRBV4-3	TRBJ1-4	TGCGCCAGCAGCCACGGACAGGGGGGTGAAAAACTGTTTTTT	CASSHGQGGEKLFF
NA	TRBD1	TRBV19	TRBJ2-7	TGTGCCAGTGGACAGGGGGGAAGCTCCTACGAGCAGTACTTC	CASGQGGSSYEQYF
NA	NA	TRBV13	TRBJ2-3	TGTGCCAGCAGGCGGGACCTGTTCTCAGATACGCAGTATTTT	CASRRDLFSDTQYF
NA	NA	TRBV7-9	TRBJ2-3	TGTGCCAGCAGCTTAGAAACCGGGGATACGCAGTATTTT	CASSLETGDTQYF
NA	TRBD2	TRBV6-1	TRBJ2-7	TGTGCCAGCAGTGACGACGGGAGGGCCCCCTACGAGCAGTACTTC	CASSDDGRAPYEQYF
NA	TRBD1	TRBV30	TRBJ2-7	TGTGCCTGGAGTGTACGGCAGGGGGTGCCTCAGGACTTC	CAWSVRQGVPQDF
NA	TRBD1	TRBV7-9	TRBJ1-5	TGTGCCAGCAGCTTCGGACAGGGGGCTCAGCCCCAGCATTTT	CASSFGQGAQPQHF
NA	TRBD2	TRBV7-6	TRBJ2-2	TGTGCCAGCAGCTACGGGACTAGCGGGGTTATCACCGGGGAGCTGTTTTTT	CASSYGTSGVITGELFF
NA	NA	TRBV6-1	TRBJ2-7	TGTGCCAGCAGACTAGACATATTCCCCTACGAGCAGTACTTC	CASRLDIFPYEQYF
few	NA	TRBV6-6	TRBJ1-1	TGTGCCAGCAGTTACCAGGGAGGAGGGAACACTGAAGCTTTCTTT	CASSYQGGGNTEAFF
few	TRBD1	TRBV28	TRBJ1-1	TGTGCCAGCGTAACAGGGGACTACACTGAAGCTTTCTTT	CASVTGDYTEAFF
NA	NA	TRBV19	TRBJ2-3	TGTGCCAGTATAGCGCCGAGCACAGATACGCAGTATTTT	CASIAPSTDTQYF
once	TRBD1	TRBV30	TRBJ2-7	TGTGCCTCCGACCAAACAGGGGGTATCTACGAGCAGTACTTC	CASDQTGGIYEQYF
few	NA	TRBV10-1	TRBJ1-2	TGCGCCATCCACAGGGCTACAGGAGGCTACACCTTC	CAIHRATGGYTF
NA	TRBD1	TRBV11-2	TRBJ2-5	TGTGCCAGCAGCACGGGACAGAAAGAGACCCAGTACTTC	CASSTGQKETQYF
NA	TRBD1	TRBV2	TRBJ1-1	TGTGCCAGCAGTGGCGGGACAGGGGGCGCCTCTTTCTTT	CASSGGTGGASFF
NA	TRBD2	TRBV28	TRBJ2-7	TGTGCCAGCAGTTTATTTGGGACTAGCGGTTCCTACGAGCAGTACTTC	CASSLFGTSGSYEQYF
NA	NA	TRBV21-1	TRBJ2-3	TGTGCCAGCAGCGCCCGGGACTCCGGGGATACGCAGTATTTT	CASSARDSGDTQYF
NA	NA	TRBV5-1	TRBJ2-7	TGCGCCAGCAGCTCGACAGGAGACCCCTCCTACGAGCAGTACTTC	CASSSTGDPSYEQYF
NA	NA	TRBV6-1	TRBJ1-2	TGTGCCAGCAGTGGAAGACGGGTGGGCTATGGCTACACCTTC	CASSGRRVGYGYTF
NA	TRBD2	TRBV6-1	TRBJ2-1	TGTGCCAGCAGTGAAGCGCGGACTAGCGGGGGCCTGTTCTTC	CASSEARTSGGLFF
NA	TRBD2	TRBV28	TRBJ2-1	TGTGCCAGCAGTTTCCACAGCGGGAAAGGTGAGCAGTTCTTC	CASSFHSGKGEQFF
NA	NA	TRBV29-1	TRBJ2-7	TGCAGCGTTGGGGCGAGCTCCTACGAGCAGTACTTC	CSVGASSYEQYF
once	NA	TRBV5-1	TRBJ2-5	TGCGCCAGCAGCTTGATGGTAGACCAAGAGACCCAGTACTTC	CASSLMVDQETQYF
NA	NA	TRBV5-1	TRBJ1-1	TGCGCCAGCAGCTTGGAAGGCGTCTGGAGAACTGAAGCTTTCTTT	CASSLEGVWRTEAFF
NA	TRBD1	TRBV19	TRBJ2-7	TGTGCCAGTAGTGTGGGACAGGGGCCCTACGAGCAGTACTTC	CASSVGQGPYEQYF
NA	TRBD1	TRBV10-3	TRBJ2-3	TGTGCCATCAGCTCCGACAGGGCAAATACGCAGTATTTT	CAISSDRANTQYF
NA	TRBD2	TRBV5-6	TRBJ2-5	TGTGCCAGCAGCTTAGCGGCGGGAGGAGGGCAAGAGACCCAGTACTTC	CASSLAAGGGQETQYF
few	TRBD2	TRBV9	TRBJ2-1	TGTGCCAGCAGCGTGCAGACTAGCGGGGGGTCTAATGAGCAGTTCTTC	CASSVQTSGGSNEQFF
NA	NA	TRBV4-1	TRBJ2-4	TGCGCCAGCAGCCAAGATGGTTTTACTAGGCGGACCCATGTCATTCAGTACTTC	CASSQDGFTRRTHVIQYF
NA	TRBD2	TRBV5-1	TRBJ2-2	TGCGCCAGCAGCCCCGGAAGCGGGGGCGCGGGCGGGGAGCTGTTTTTT	CASSPGSGGAGGELFF
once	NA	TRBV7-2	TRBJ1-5	TGTGCCAGCAGCTTTGGGGAGAGTCAGCCCCAGCATTTT	CASSFGESQPQHF
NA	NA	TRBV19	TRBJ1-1	TGTGCCAGTAAAGGGGGATTCATATCGACTGAAGCTTTCTTT	CASKGGFISTEAFF
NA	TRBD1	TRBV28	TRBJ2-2	TGTGCCAGCTTCAGCCCAAGGCAGGGGGCGACCGGGGAGCTGTTTTTT	CASFSPRQGATGELFF
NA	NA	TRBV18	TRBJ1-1	TGTGCCAGCTCACCACCGAGCATAGCAATAAGGGGAGCTTTCTTT	CASSPPSIAIRGAFF
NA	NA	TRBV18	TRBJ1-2	TGTGCCAGCTCACCAGGACAGAAAGCTAACTATGGCTACACCTTC	CASSPGQKANYGYTF
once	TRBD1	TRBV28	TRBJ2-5	TGTGCCAGCAGTTTCTCGGGACAGCAAGAGACCCAGTACTTC	CASSFSGQQETQYF
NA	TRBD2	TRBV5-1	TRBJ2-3	TGCGCCAGCAGCTTGTCCGGACTAGCGGGAGGGTCGGATACGCAGTATTTT	CASSLSGLAGGSDTQYF
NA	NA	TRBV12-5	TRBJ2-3	TGTGCTAGTGGTCCGGGACACAGCACAGATACGCAGTATTTT	CASGPGHSTDTQYF
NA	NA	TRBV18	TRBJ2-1	TGTGCCAGCTCACCACCCGGGAGCAAATCAATGGGGGAGCAGTTCTTC	CASSPPGSKSMGEQFF
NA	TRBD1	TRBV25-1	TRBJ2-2	TGTGCCAGTTCGGACAGGGTGATTACCGGCGGGGAGCTGTTTTTT	CASSDRVITGGELFF
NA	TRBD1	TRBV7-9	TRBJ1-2	TGTGCCAGCAGCTCCCAGGGGGCCGACTATGGCTACACCTTC	CASSSQGADYGYTF
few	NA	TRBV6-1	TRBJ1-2	TGTGCCAGCAGTTATTGGGTAGACCACGGGGGCTACACCTTC	CASSYWVDHGGYTF
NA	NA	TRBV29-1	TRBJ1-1	TGCAGCGTGGACGGGGTTGATGAAGCTTTCTTT	CSVDGVDEAFF
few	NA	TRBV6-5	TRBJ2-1	TGTGCCAGCAGCTATTCTCGCTACAATGAGCAGTTCTTC	CASSYSRYNEQFF
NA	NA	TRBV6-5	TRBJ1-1	TGTGCCAGCAGTTGGAAGGGACACTCGAACACTGAAGCTTTCTTT	CASSWKGHSNTEAFF
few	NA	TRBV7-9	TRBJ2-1	TGTGCCAGCAGCCCCAGAGGGGGGGGGACCTACAATGAGCAGTTCTTC	CASSPRGGGTYNEQFF
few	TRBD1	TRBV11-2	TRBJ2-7	TGTGCCAGCAGCCCCCTCTCCCGACAGGGTGGCTACGAGCAGTACTTC	CASSPLSRQGGYEQYF
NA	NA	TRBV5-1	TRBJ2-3	TGCGCCAGCAGCTTGGTTCCTACTAGCACAGATACGCAGTATTTT	CASSLVPTSTDTQYF
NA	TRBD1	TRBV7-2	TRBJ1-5	TGTGCCAGCAGCACTCACAGGGGCAGCAATCAGCCCCAGCATTTT	CASSTHRGSNQPQHF
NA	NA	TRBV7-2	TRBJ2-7	TGTGCCAGCAGCTTAGCTGGAGGGTACTACGAGCAGTACTTC	CASSLAGGYYEQYF